The clone carrying this T cell receptor beta chain showed up just once. Its antigen is as yet unknown. TCRdb keeps only in-frame clones here, not all; method: immunoSEQ multiplex PCR. The table has about 100,000 clones, around 87% seen once. The data belong to a study of T cell responses to AZD1222 COVID-19 vaccine. Points from the study as a whole: White British people made up most donors, females outnumbered males, and clonal diversity was possibly underestimated. Sampling that yielded the repertoires occurred only after the peak T cell response.

V lost 1 base to trimming and J lost 0 bases, with 9 bases between them. CDR3 length equals 15 residues. Germline CDR1 is SGHVS and CDR2 is FQNEAQ. The J gene is TRBJ1-2, the V gene TRBV7-8; D is undetermined. This clonotype originated in an adult in good health. The sample here was peripheral blood, taken on day 0 of AZD1222 vaccination. This chain's CDR3 is CASSLDGVPNYGYTF. The CDR3 DNA follows: TGTGCCAGCAGCTTAGATGGAGTTCCTAACTATGGCTACACCTTC. Supplemented by reference TRBV7-8 and TRBJ1-2, the full variable domain reads GAGVSQSPRYKVAKRGQDVALRCDPISGHVSLFWYQQALGQGPEFLTYFQNEAQLDKSGLPSDRFFAERPEGSVSTLKIQRTQQEDSAVYLCASSLDGVPNYGYTFGSGTRLTVV.